This TCR beta chain was sequenced during a study of tumor and adjacent non-tumor tissue in lung cancer. Findings and limits, study-wide: In normal lung, the top 100 clones were significantly more dominant than in tumor.

The library came from three nested PCR rounds adapted from ARM-PCR protocols. MiXCR, run by TCRdb on the multiplex PCR reads, gives a single entry per CDR3 protein. The sample contains about 93,000 distinct CDR3 sequences, just over 65% of which appear only once. To note about this clonotype: Its specificity is unknown. Relative to the germline gene, one junction end is altered; a read error may explain this.

The template was RNA from unsorted bulk tissue. Donors were chemotherapy-naive, newly diagnosed lung cancer surgical patients in China, August–November 2014. This CDR3 region has 15 residues. J is TRBJ1-5 and V is TRBV12-3 or TRBV12-4; 11 bases map to TRBD1. Sequencing used lung tumor tissue. This TCR was recovered from a man aged 55 to 69 with non-small cell lung cancer. The CDR3 is CASSSGQGDNQHQHF. The DNA of the CDR3 is TGTGCCAGCAGTTCGGGACAGGGGGATAATCAGCACCAGCATTTT.